One sample yielded the 30 T cell receptor beta chains listed below, sequenced in a study of identical twins. TCRdb called the 5' RACE reads again in MiXCR, with one record for every CDR3 protein. This table holds about 690,000 distinct CDR3 sequences, approximately 6% found once. Sample: naive T cells sorted from blood. Receptor source: a man aged 18 to 30 in good health.

The chain links TRBV18 to TRBJ1-1; D is perhaps TRBD1 (5 bases). Germline V gene sequence: CDR1 KGHSH, CDR2 LQKENI. Deletions cut 0 bases from V and 5 bases from J, with 7 bases between. This CDR3 has 13 residues. The CDR3 bases are TGTGCCAGCTCACCACCGCAGGGAACTGAAGCTTTCTTT. Its protein product is CASSPPQGTEAFF. Complete variable domain (other parts from reference TRBV18 and TRBJ1-1): NAGVMQNPRHLVRRRGQEARLRCSPMKGHSHVYWYRQLPEEGLKFMVYLQKENIIDESGMPKERFSAEFPKEGPSILRIQQVVRGDSAAYFCASSPPQGTEAFFGQGTRLTVV.

This clonotype has only a few counts. The chain combines TRBV5-1 with TRBJ2-2; TRBD2 matches 14 bases. Germline V gene data show CDR1 as SGHRS and CDR2 as YFSETQ. CDR3 size: 18 residues. The V and J ends lost 6 bases and 5 bases, in that order; junction bases with no gene match: 12. The CDR3 loop is CASTFEQGLAGETGELFF. In DNA form, the CDR3 reads TGCGCCAGCACCTTTGAGCAGGGACTAGCGGGAGAGACCGGGGAGCTGTTTTTT. Based on the CDR3 plus reference TRBV5-1 and TRBJ2-2, the full variable domain is KAGVTQTPRYLIKTRGQQVTLSCSPISGHRSVSWYQQTPGQGLQFLFEYFSETQRNKGNFPGRFSGRQFSNSRSEMNVSTLELGDSALYLCASTFEQGLAGETGELFFGEGSRLTVL.

This clonotype was recorded at least ten times. This chain joins TRBV10-3 and TRBJ2-1, with D perhaps being TRBD1 or TRBD2 (6 bases each). This CDR3 has 16 amino acids. V was shortened by 6 bases and J by 7 bases, with 22 bases between the two germline ends. Looked up from germline, CDR1 is ENHRY and CDR2 is SYGVKD. CDR3 loop: CAIRKGGPLMGNEQFF. The CDR3 region has the DNA TGTGCCATCAGGAAAGGGGGGCCCCTTATGGGGAATGAGCAGTTCTTC.

There are a few counts of this clonotype. The V and J genes are TRBV20-1 and TRBJ1-1; tentative D call: TRBD1 (6 bases). CDR1 and CDR2 (germline): DFQATT, SNEGSKA (reference sequence). V was trimmed by 0 bases and J by 1 base, leaving 12 bases between them. This CDR3 has 15 amino acids. The CDR3 protein is CSARDYREPNTEAFF. The CDR3 nucleotides read TGCAGTGCTAGAGATTACAGGGAACCGAACACTGAAGCTTTCTTT.

This clonotype was detected ten times or more. The chain is built from TRBV20-1 and TRBJ2-5; 8 bases map to TRBD1. This CDR3 has 15 residues. Per germline, CDR1 DFQATT and CDR2 SNEGSKA (reference sequence). The V and J ends lost 0 bases and 3 bases, in that order; junction bases with no gene match: 6. CDR3 coding DNA: TGCAGTGCTAGAGATATGGGACAGGCAAAAGAGACCCAGTACTTC. It specifies CSARDMGQAKETQYF.

This clonotype was recorded many times. Here the CDR3 DNA reads TGCAGTGCTAGAGTGGCCACGAACACCGGGGAGCTGTTTTTT. Its protein product is CSARVATNTGELFF. The V and J genes are TRBV20-1 and TRBJ2-2, with D unclear. The CDR3 contains 14 residues. From germline, CDR1 is DFQATT and CDR2 SNEGSKA (reference sequence). The V end lost 1 base, the J end lost 0 bases, and 6 bases lay between the germline ends.

The chain joins TRBV11-2 to TRBJ1-2; 7 nucleotides agree with TRBD1. The CDR3 covers 16 residues. V was pared by 4 bases and J by 3 bases, with 11 bases of the junction left unmatched. Germline values: CDR1 SGHAT, CDR2 FQNNGV. For the CDR3, the DNA is TGTGCCAGCAGCTCCTTTGCGTCCGACAGGGACTATGGCTACACCTTC. Amino acids: CASSSFASDRDYGYTF.

As regards this clonotype: The conserved phenylalanine or tryptophan is not found at the CDR3 terminus, so this likely reflects a read error. This sequence joins TRBV12-3 or TRBV12-4 and TRBJ2-1, with 9 bases matching TRBD1. V shed 7 bases, J shed 6 bases, and the junction held 10 bases outside the gene matches. There are 15 residues in the CDR3. The CDR3 protein is CASTQGTGLSNEQFS. The CDR3 nucleotides are TGTGCCAGCACACAAGGGACAGGGCTTTCCAATGAGCAGTTCTCC.

This clonotype was counted at least ten times. This chain uses TRBV30 with TRBJ2-1, with 14 bases identical to TRBD2. The trim removed 7 bases at V and 5 bases at J, leaving 7 bases unmatched. The CDR3 sequence is 15 residues long. The germline V gene has CDR1 GTSNPN and CDR2 SVGIG (reference sequence). CDR3 sequence: CAYRLAGGSNNEQFF. Written as DNA, the CDR3 is TGTGCCTACAGACTAGCGGGAGGGAGTAACAATGAGCAGTTCTTC.

This clonotype was seen ten or more times. The J gene is TRBJ1-1, the V gene TRBV6-2 or TRBV6-3; D gene uncertain. The CDR3 is 13 amino acids. V dropped 2 bases and J dropped 3 bases, with 7 bases sitting between them. Per germline, CDR1 MNHEY and CDR2 SVGEGT. The CDR3 region has the DNA TGTGCCAGCAGTTACATGACTTACACTGAAGCTTTCTTT. Amino acid sequence: CASSYMTYTEAFF.

In this sample, this clonotype turned up a few times. V and J are TRBV20-1 and TRBJ2-1; D possibly corresponds to TRBD2 (6 bases). This CDR3 contains 14 residues. The V end lost 6 bases, the J end lost 2 bases, and 14 bases lay between the germline ends. Germline CDR1 reads DFQATT; CDR2 reads SNEGSKA (reference sequence). This chain's CDR3 is CSAGGGPAYNEQFF. CDR3 in DNA: TGCAGTGCCGGGGGAGGCCCCGCCTACAATGAGCAGTTCTTC.

At least ten counts were recorded for this clonotype. The chain links TRBV20-1 to TRBJ2-1; D is possibly TRBD2 (5 bases). The CDR3 is 12 amino acids. Germline CDR1 is DFQATT and CDR2 is SNEGSKA (reference sequence). V was pared by 0 bases and J by 12 bases, with 12 bases between. The chain's CDR3 is CSARDRERLQFF. The CDR3 DNA reads TGCAGTGCTAGAGATCGTGAGCGGCTGCAGTTCTTC.

The V gene is TRBV30, the J gene TRBJ2-1; the match to TRBD1 covers 12 bases. Germline CDR1 is GTSNPN and CDR2 is SVGIG (reference sequence). CDR3 length: 13 residues. V was pared by 5 bases and J by 12 bases, with 8 bases of the junction left unmatched. The CDR3 DNA is TGTGCCTGGGCCGGGACAGGGGGCTGGTGGCAGTTCTTC. Translation: CAWAGTGGWWQFF.

This chain joins TRBV2 and TRBJ2-1, with 10 bases that match TRBD2. V shed 3 bases, J shed 9 bases, and the junction held 5 bases outside the gene matches. The germline V gene has CDR1 SNHLY and CDR2 FYNNEI. This CDR3 spans 14 amino acids. The CDR3 here is CASSDLRTSGEQFF. CDR3 sequence (DNA): TGTGCCAGCAGTGATCTCAGGACTAGCGGTGAGCAGTTCTTC. The full variable domain, rest sourced from reference TRBV2 and TRBJ2-1, is EPEVTQTPSHQVTQMGQEVILRCVPISNHLYFYWYRQILGQKVEFLVSFYNNEISEKSEIFDDQFSVERPDGSNFTLKIRSTKLEDSAMYFCASSDLRTSGEQFFGPGTRLTVL.

This clonotype was observed a few times. The V and J genes are TRBV7-2 and TRBJ2-7; 8 nucleotides match TRBD2. Germline loops: CDR1 SGHTA, CDR2 FQGNSA. Trimming at V came to 1 base and at J to 0 bases, leaving 5 bases not matched to a gene. This CDR3 has 16 amino acids. CDR3 coding DNA: TGTGCCAGCAGCTTAGGTGTTAGCGGGACCTCCTACGAGCAGTACTTC. It encodes CASSLGVSGTSYEQYF.

This clonotype was found many times. This CDR3 reads CASSQRSGRMDSPLHF. The CDR3 DNA reads as TGCGCCAGCAGCCAACGGTCAGGGCGGATGGATTCACCCCTCCACTTT. The rearrangement uses TRBV4-1 and TRBJ1-6; D perhaps matches TRBD1 (5 bases). The V gene's germline CDR1 is MGHRA and CDR2 YSYEKL. The ends were cut back, 2 bases at V and 8 bases at J, with 16 bases in the middle. CDR3 length equals 16 residues.

The V and J genes are TRBV4-3 and TRBJ2-1; 7 nucleotides agree with TRBD2. This CDR3 region has 16 residues. CDR1 and CDR2 (germline): LGHNA, YSLEER. The junction had 13 bases not matched to a gene; V was cut back by 3 bases and J by 8 bases. CDR3 DNA sequence: TGCGCCAGCAGCCAGGAAACGGGGACTACAGTCTATGAGCAGTTCTTC. Translating gives CASSQETGTTVYEQFF.

This clonotype was picked up a small number of times. The rearrangement links TRBV20-1 to TRBJ1-4; D is ambiguous. The germline gives CDR1 DFQATT, CDR2 SNEGSKA (reference sequence). The CDR3 runs to 10 residues. The V and J ends lost 6 bases and 7 bases respectively, with 6 bases between them. In DNA, the CDR3 is TGCAGTGCCGAGGGTGAAAAACTGTTTTTT. Amino acid sequence: CSAEGEKLFF.

This clonotype was seen repeatedly, ten times or more. V is TRBV7-9 and J is TRBJ1-2; 7 nucleotides match TRBD1. The CDR3 is 14 amino acids. The V and J ends lost 3 bases and 3 bases, in that order; junction bases with no gene match: 4. Looked up from germline, CDR1 is SEHNR and CDR2 is FQNEAQ (reference sequence). The CDR3 loop is CASSLRQGDYGYTF. CDR3 in DNA: TGTGCCAGCAGCTTGCGACAGGGCGACTATGGCTACACCTTC.

This clonotype appeared many times. The V gene is TRBV6-6, the J gene TRBJ2-1; D may be TRBD2 (5 bases). Germline V gives CDR1 MNHNY, CDR2 SVGAGI (reference sequence). The CDR3 contains 13 residues. The V end lost 5 bases, the J end lost 5 bases, and 10 bases lay between the germline ends. For the CDR3, the DNA is TGTGCCAGCAGTGAAAGGCGGGACAATGAGCAGTTCTTC. As protein: CASSERRDNEQFF.

This clonotype was seen at least ten times. The chain carries TRBV7-2 and TRBJ1-3; no reliable D call. V was clipped by 5 bases and J by 0 bases, with 11 bases between them. The germline V gene encodes CDR1 SGHTA and CDR2 FQGNSA. The CDR3 totals 15 residues. The CDR3 region has the DNA TGTGCCAGCAGCCGCGGTGTCTCCTCTGGAAACACCATATATTTT. It yields the protein CASSRGVSSGNTIYF.

In this sample, this clonotype turned up many times. The rearrangement uses TRBV12-3 or TRBV12-4 and TRBJ1-2, with D tentatively TRBD1 (5 bases). The CDR3 extends over 15 amino acids. With 6 bases removed from V and 4 bases from J, the gap between germline ends came to 18 bases. CDR3 residues: CASSTLVTERYGYTF. CDR3 DNA sequence: TGTGCCAGCAGCACGCTTGTGACAGAACGCTATGGCTACACCTTC.

This clonotype was detected ten times or more. The rearrangement joins TRBV30 to TRBJ1-2; D remains ambiguous. V shed 0 bases and J shed 4 bases, with 6 bases lying between them. Germline V gene lookup returns CDR1 GTSNPN and CDR2 SVGIG (reference sequence). The CDR3 extends over 12 amino acids. The CDR3 nucleotides are TGTGCCTGGAGTGTAACCCTCTATGGCTACACCTTC. This translates into CAWSVTLYGYTF.

This clonotype appeared a few times. The CDR3 reads CASSYPGATDTQYF. DNA for the CDR3: TGTGCCAGCAGTTACCCGGGAGCAACAGATACGCAGTATTTT. V and J are TRBV6-5 and TRBJ2-3; a weak D match, TRBD2 (6 bases). The V end was cut by 2 bases, the J end by 3 bases, with 9 bases between. The CDR3 runs to 14 residues. Germline CDR1 MNHEY, CDR2 SVGAGI.

This clonotype was counted only a few times. V is TRBV5-6 and J is TRBJ1-1; unclear D gene. CDR3 length: 11 amino acids. Germline loops: CDR1 SGHDT, CDR2 YYEEEE. Trimming left V 2 bases short and J 9 bases short, with 8 bases between. CDR3 nucleotide sequence: TGTGCCAGCAGCTTTTTAGGAAAAGCTTTCTTT. It specifies CASSFLGKAFF.

This clonotype was counted only a few times. The V gene is TRBV12-3 or TRBV12-4, the J gene TRBJ2-1, with 7 bases aligning to TRBD2. This CDR3 is 17 amino acids long. The J segment lost 0 bases and the V segment lost 4 bases, leaving 9 bases of the junction unmatched. The CDR3 loop is CASSWGGPRGSYNEQFF. The CDR3, as DNA: TGTGCCAGCAGTTGGGGGGGTCCCCGCGGCTCCTACAATGAGCAGTTCTTC.

At least ten counts were recorded for this clonotype. The chain uses TRBV25-1 and TRBJ2-7; no reliable D call. This CDR3 comprises 12 residues. Germline V CDR1 and CDR2: MGHDK, SYGVNS. The V gene lost 2 bases and the J gene lost 0 bases, with 2 bases spanning the gap. The CDR3 here is CASSEVSYEQYF. The CDR3 nucleotides are TGTGCCAGCAGTGAAGTCTCCTACGAGCAGTACTTC.

This clonotype has ten or more counts. The chain joins TRBV9 to TRBJ2-1; a possible D gene is TRBD1 (5 bases). With 3 bases removed from V and 6 bases from J, the gap between germline ends came to 13 bases. The CDR3 sequence is 14 residues long. Germline V CDR1 and CDR2: SGDLS, YYNGEE. The CDR3 protein is CASSADDSSNEQFF. The CDR3 bases are TGTGCCAGCAGCGCCGACGACAGCTCCAATGAGCAGTTCTTC.

This clonotype has a count of ten or more. The rearrangement links TRBV7-2 to TRBJ1-2; 8 bases align to TRBD1. Germline values: CDR1 SGHTA, CDR2 FQGNSA. This CDR3 comprises 16 residues. Unmatched junction bases numbered 7, after V lost 0 bases and J lost 4 bases. The CDR3 is CASSLAVNGQGYGYTF. The CDR3 nucleotides are TGTGCCAGCAGCTTAGCGGTTAACGGACAGGGCTATGGCTACACCTTC. The whole variable domain, remainder taken from reference TRBV7-2 and TRBJ1-2, is GAGVSQSPSNKVTEKGKDVELRCDPISGHTALYWYRQSLGQGLEFLIYFQGNSAPDKSGLPSDRFSAERTGGSVSTLTIQRTQQEDSAVYLCASSLAVNGQGYGYTFGSGTRLTVV.

This clonotype came up a few times. The V and J genes are TRBV7-9 and TRBJ2-7, with 9 bases identical to TRBD2. V lost 5 bases, J lost 2 bases, and 4 bases stayed unmatched. The germline CDR1 and CDR2 sequences are SEHNR and FQNEAQ (reference sequence). This CDR3 spans 14 amino acids. CDR3 protein: CASSTGTSPYEQYV. CDR3 in DNA: TGTGCCAGCAGCACCGGGACTAGCCCCTACGAGCAGTACGTC.